This passage covers 2 T cell receptor beta chains from one sample sequenced in a study of cytomegalovirus exposure and HLA in healthy donors. PCR was performed using 60 Vbeta and 13 Jbeta primers. Clones were sequenced by immunoSEQ multiplex PCR, and TCRdb holds only the in-frame ones, with some missing. The table includes roughly 200,000 clones, approximately 81% detected once. The sample comprised PBMCs. These receptors all come from a man under 40 in good health and CMV-seronegative.

The genes are TRBV10-3 and TRBJ1-5; D is unclear. This CDR3 has 12 residues. Trimming stripped 7 bases from V and 3 bases from J, with 7 bases between. CDR1 and CDR2 from the germline V gene are ENHRY and SYGVKD. Here the CDR3 reads CAIIKLNQPQHF. CDR3 DNA: TGTGCCATCATTAAACTCAATCAGCCCCAGCATTTT.

The chain uses TRBV10-2 and TRBJ2-1; 10 positions agree with TRBD2. The CDR3 has 15 amino acids. After removal of 6 bases from V and 4 bases from J, the junction contained 6 bases not matched to a gene. CDR1 is WSHSY and CDR2 is SAAADI in the germline V gene. This chain's CDR3 is CASRLAGGLYNEQFF. CDR3 DNA sequence: TGCGCCAGCAGGTTAGCGGGGGGACTGTACAATGAGCAGTTCTTC.